The sequence of this TCR beta chain was determined in a study of blood T cell repertoires in COVID-19. Study as a whole: The United States, Italy and Spain provided the acute and convalescent COVID-19 samples. In each case, the material was cDNA or gDNA derived from T cells, B-cell-depleted T cells, or PBMCs.

Original handling: Cell counts per sample came from amplifying reference gene primers. The repertoire was sequenced with immunoSEQ multiplex PCR; TCRdb's copy has only in-frame clones and lacks some. V, J and clone size were drawn from that table, and D and trimming were deduced from the DNA. The sample lists 100,000 to 150,000 clones; 75% to 90% were seen once. The CDR3 runs 18 residues. Between the trimmed V and J ends, which lost 4 bases and 5 bases, there was a span of 26 bases. From germline, CDR1 is SGHTA and CDR2 FQGNSA. This TCR was sampled from a man aged 45-65 years with active COVID-19. Sequenced material: peripheral blood. V and J are TRBV7-2 and TRBJ1-2; perhaps TRBD1 as D (6 bases). This CDR3 reads CASSSPRGIGGRSYGYTF. The CDR3 DNA is TGTGCCAGCAGCTCCCCTAGGGGGATTGGGGGACGTTCGTATGGCTACACCTTC.